This T cell receptor beta chain came from a study of cytomegalovirus exposure and HLA in healthy donors (dated by TCRdb to 2016 to 2017). A note on the overall study: According to an earlier analysis of several hundred of the donors, about 179 million T cells yielded roughly 110 million unique TCR beta sequences and around 280 Gb of sequence data. The study profiled the T cell repertoires of fewer than 850 subjects by immunosequencing and related them to cytomegalovirus serostatus. Genome-wide SNP genotypes for about three fifths of the roughly 700 donors were used in a later genetic analysis, which treated that subset as a discovery cohort. Besides the first cohort of roughly 700 subjects, a separate validation cohort made up of roughly 120 different subjects was used. Every discovery cohort repertoire had been produced on one sequencing platform. A later analysis re-analyzed previously published TCR beta repertoires from about 730 donors and added high-resolution HLA genotyping to study TCR occurrence patterns. The study combined high-throughput TCR immunosequencing, statistical association of individual TCRs with disease status, and machine learning to predict cytomegalovirus infection status. Of the approximately 400 genotyped donors, roughly 80% fell in the genetic ancestry cluster associated with self-reported Caucasian donors. The study aimed to test whether signatures of past pathogen exposure could be identified by cataloging public T cell receptors. An early release that covered about 600 HLA-typed donors contained around 330 gigabases of sequencing data and around 80 million unique TCR sequences. An earlier analysis of some 600 of the donors applied high-throughput TCR beta sequencing to assess whether each TCR beta V gene segment acted as functional or pseudogenic. Among about 360 genotyped donors of the cohort, an average of 235,054 unique TCR beta nucleotide sequences were sequenced per donor, around a sixth of them non-productive. Because of strong linkage in the cohort, roughly 5 DR-DQ haplotypes were treated as single units for association and clustering. Class I and class II HLA loci were covered by the typing at four-digit resolution. In the later analysis, no new phenotypic data were used to find candidate immune exposures; instead, reliance was placed on TCR beta sequences and their occurrence across donors. Typing coverage varied by locus: about 629-640 donors for A, B, C, DRB1 and DQB1; around 560 for DQA1; over 600 for DPA1; roughly 450 for DPB1. Donor age, sex, ethnicity and CMV serostatus were compiled together with the repertoire data.

The cohort consisted of 600 to 750 healthy bone marrow donors. At the time of sampling, all cohort members were nominally healthy, though unrecorded immune exposures were likely present. The donor tested CMV seronegative and was one of the 352 seronegative cohort members. Each donor provided a peripheral blood sample, and peripheral blood mononuclear cells were used for TCR beta sequencing. Genomic DNA extraction from the blood cell samples was performed with the Qiagen DNeasy Blood Extraction Kit. CDR1 is given as MDHEN and CDR2 as SYDVKM, both from the germline V gene. Trimmed from V: 2 bases; trimmed from J: 11 bases; junction bases lacking a gene match: 9. Including cysteine and phenylalanine, the CDR3 has 14 amino acids. CDR3 DNA is the only sequence kept; it has 42 bases, read in frame from the first base. Beyond this particular receptor, the publication reports: Approximately 18 rarely observed V segments, including chromosome 9 orphons, were excluded from the earlier analysis of several hundred of the donors because counts were too low. In a later analysis, HLA-associated TCR beta chains showed more clonal expansion and lower generation probabilities than non-associated chains that were equally common. In a later genetic analysis, a missense DCLRE1C variant was associated with V-gene and J-gene trimming of TCR beta chains, and the association was replicated in an independent cohort. The study listed over 150 TCR beta chains as associated with cytomegalovirus. Several of the top co-occurrence clusters appeared to be linked to parvovirus B19, influenza, CMV and Epstein-Barr virus, according to a later analysis. The only immune exposure information available for the cohort was CMV serostatus. In an earlier analysis of around 600 of the donors, most TCR beta V segments were observed in productive rearrangements about 87% or about 30% of the time, broadly matching IMGT annotations. The classifier was reported to diagnose cytomegalovirus status with high specificity and sensitivity in both the original and validation cohorts. Because the 87-base-pair reads could not distinguish some IMGT-functional V segments, including TRBV6-2 and TRBV6-3, those segments were excluded. A cluster of highly shared sequence variants was judged likely to be a technical artifact of the sequencing pipeline. The authors suggested that the approach could potentially be extended to other disease states and immunological phenotypes. In a later analysis, TCR association rates were found to vary across HLA loci, with the most associated TCRs seen for DRB1 alleles and the fewest for HLA-C alleles. Linkage disequilibrium might explain the correlated functional status among segregating V segments, but an unknown experimental factor could not be excluded. Because HLA typing was unavailable for some donors at each locus, only the typed subset was used in association tests. In vitro tests confirmed that three of the cytomegalovirus-associated TCR beta chains recognize cytomegalovirus antigens. Roughly uniform sequencing depth across donors was assumed in presence/absence analyses, although this assumption may not hold. According to a later analysis, most CMV-associated TCR beta chains appeared to be HLA-restricted, and the HLA associations seemed to be driven largely by CMV exposure. When HLA alleles, especially DR and DQ, strongly co-occurred, attributing TCR associations to individual alleles was difficult. In a later genetic analysis, fewer N-insertions in productive TCRs were reported among donors in an Asian-associated ancestry cluster than the roughly 700-donor mean. In this cohort, only TCR beta chains were sequenced, and detectable features were limited by the absence of alpha or paired-chain data. A further reported finding was that TCR beta sequences accurately predicted the HLA-A and HLA-B alleles for most subjects in the first cohort. Across donors, most TCR sequences were observed very rarely, whereas some public TCRs were present in many individuals. Specific HLA alleles were associated with some 15,000 TCR beta sequences at a false discovery rate of 0.05 in a later analysis.

This clone was seen more than once but under ten times. Its antigen has not been determined. Base qualities are not at hand, and no much larger clone is one base apart. The library was made by the immunoSEQ multiplex PCR assay. A mixture of 60 forward primers for TCR Vbeta segments and 13 reverse primers for TCR Jbeta segments was used in the multiplex PCR. The CDR3 region of rearranged TCR beta genes was amplified from genomic DNA with a multiplex PCR assay. The amplified TCR beta libraries were sequenced on the Illumina HiSeq System as 87-base-pair reads. On the authors' methods: Across the 600 to 700 repertoires, a later analysis counted around 80 million unique TCR beta chains, roughly 11 million of which were shared by at least two donors. Raw reads were error-corrected and collapsed into unique sequences with a nearest-neighbor algorithm that merged closely related sequences to remove PCR and sequencing errors. To assign V, D and J gene segments, CDR3 sequences were aligned to IMGT reference sequences. For a sequence to be retained, a match of at least six nucleotides to both a V gene segment and a J gene segment was required. Rearrangements were classified as productive when the CDR3 lacked stop codons and remained in frame with V and J, and all other rearrangements were classified as non-productive. CDR3 was defined by IMGT convention, running from the second conserved V-encoded cysteine to the conserved J-encoded phenylalanine. In an earlier analysis of around 640 of the donors, sequences lacking an unambiguous match to a single V gene segment were excluded. An earlier analysis of 587 of the donors called V segments functional above 56.7% productive rearrangements and segregating when the between-donor standard deviation exceeded 5%. A statistical classification framework was built to diagnose cytomegalovirus status from the catalog of TCR beta chain sequences. V and J gene assignment, in a later analysis, came from comparing TCR nucleotide sequences with IMGT/GENE-DB human TR gene sequences. In a later analysis, CDR3 sequences and most-parsimonious VDJ recombination scenarios were assigned using the TCRdist pipeline. A later analysis defined each TCR beta chain by its CDR3 amino acid sequence plus V-gene family, and excluded reads lacking a unique V-gene family. In a later analysis, approximately 640 highly shared, low-generation-probability nucleotide sequences were removed to address suspected cross-contamination and a sequencing artifact. In a later analysis, a clonal expansion index was calculated for each public chain from normalized within-repertoire ranks of inferred template counts. In a later analysis, generation probabilities were computed with a VDJ recombination model fitted to out-of-frame rearrangements, and the resulting probabilities were checked against IGoR. In a later analysis, TCR-TCR, TCR-HLA and TCR-CMV co-occurrence was scored with hypergeometric tests, and a repertoire-size bias correction was applied to TCR pairs. In a later analysis, false discovery rates were estimated by permuting HLA or CMV assignments 20 times. In a later analysis, co-occurring TCRs were grouped with DBSCAN, and TCRdist sequence similarity was added when clustering was performed within HLA-allele-positive subsets. Repertoires with fewer than 30,000 or more than 120,000 public chains were left out of co-occurrence clustering, as were five repertoires with anomalous nucleotide sharing. TCRdb provides this immuneACCESS table in a form limited to in-frame rearrangements. Some clones are lacking; in checked studies, under half of them reflect an unresolved V gene, and why the rest are absent is not known. The DNA gave D and trimming, while V, J and clone size come from that table. The sample table lists some 120,000 clones, over 8% of them with a count of one. Together, the top ten hold approximately 3% of the sample.

This receptor was identified in a man aged 25 to 40 in good health and CMV-seronegative. Sequencing was done on a sample of PBMCs. The rearranged chain carries TRBV28 and TRBJ2-1; TRBD2 agrees with 7 junctional bases. The CDR3 region reads CASSLRVIGTKQFF. The DNA sequence reads TGTGCCAGCAGTTTAAGGGTAATTGGGACTAAGCAGTTCTTC.